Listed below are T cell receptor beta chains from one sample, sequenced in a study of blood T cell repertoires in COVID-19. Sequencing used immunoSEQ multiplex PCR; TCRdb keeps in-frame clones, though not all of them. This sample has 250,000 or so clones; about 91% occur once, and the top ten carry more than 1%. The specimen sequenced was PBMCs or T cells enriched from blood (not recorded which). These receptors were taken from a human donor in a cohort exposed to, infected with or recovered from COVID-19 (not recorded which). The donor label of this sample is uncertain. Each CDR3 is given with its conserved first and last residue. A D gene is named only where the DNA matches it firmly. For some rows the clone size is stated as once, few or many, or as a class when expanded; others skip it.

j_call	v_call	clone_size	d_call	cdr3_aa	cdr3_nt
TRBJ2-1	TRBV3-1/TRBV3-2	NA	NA	CASSPAVGGIFNEQFF	TGTGCCAGCAGCCCCGCGGTCGGGGGTATTTTCAATGAGCAGTTCTTC
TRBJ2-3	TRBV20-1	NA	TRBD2	CSASGLAGRIDTQYF	TGCAGTGCTAGTGGACTAGCGGGGCGCATCGATACGCAGTATTTT
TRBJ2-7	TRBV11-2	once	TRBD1	CASSSIRDRGLTAYF	TGTGCCAGCAGCTCGATCAGGGACAGGGGGCTAACAGCGTACTTC
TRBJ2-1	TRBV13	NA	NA	CASSPEGVAYNEQFF	TGTGCCAGCAGCCCTGAGGGGGTGGCCTACAATGAGCAGTTCTTC
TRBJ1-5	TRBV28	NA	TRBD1	CASSPTGRGQPQHF	TGTGCCAGCAGCCCGACAGGGCGAGGGCAGCCCCAGCATTTT
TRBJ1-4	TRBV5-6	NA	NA	CASTRTGINEKLFF	TGTGCCAGCACCCGTACAGGGATTAATGAAAAACTGTTTTTT
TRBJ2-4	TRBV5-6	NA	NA	CASTPAGGKNIQYF	TGTGCCAGCACCCCGGCGGGCGGGAAAAACATTCAGTACTTC
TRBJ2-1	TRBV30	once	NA	CAWSGVGQGAKFF	NA
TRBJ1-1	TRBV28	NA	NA	CASGGETEAFF	TGTGCCAGCGGGGGGGAGACTGAAGCTTTCTTT
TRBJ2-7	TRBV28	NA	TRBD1	CASREVDRFYEQYF	TGTGCCAGCAGGGAGGTGGACAGGTTCTACGAGCAGTACTTC
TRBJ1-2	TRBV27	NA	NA	CASSFQANYGYTF	TGTGCCAGCAGTTTCCAGGCTAACTATGGCTACACCTTC
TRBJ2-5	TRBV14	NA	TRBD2	CATPPVTSGGHQETQYF	TGTGCCACCCCCCCGGTGACTAGCGGGGGACACCAAGAGACCCAGTACTTC
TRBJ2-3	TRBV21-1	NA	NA	CASSKDIAGTSTDTQYF	TGTGCCAGCAGCAAAGATATCGCAGGCACTAGCACAGATACGCAGTATTTT
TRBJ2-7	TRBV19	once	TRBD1	CASSPPDRGEQYF	TGTGCCAGTAGTCCGCCCGACAGGGGCGAGCAGTACTTC
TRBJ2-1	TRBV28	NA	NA	CASSLIWSPLIEGNEQFF	TGTGCCAGCAGTTTGATTTGGTCCCCCCTAATCGAGGGCAATGAGCAGTTCTTC
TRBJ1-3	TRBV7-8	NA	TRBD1	CASSPTGPSGNTIYF	TGTGCCAGCAGCCCGACAGGGCCCTCTGGAAACACCATATATTTT
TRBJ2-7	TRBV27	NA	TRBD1	CASSLRDRYPQYF	TGTGCCAGCAGTTTAAGGGACAGGTACCCCCAGTACTTC
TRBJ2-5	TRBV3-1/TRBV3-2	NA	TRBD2	CASSQAHSGGARETQYF	TGTGCCAGCAGCCAAGCCCACAGCGGGGGGGCCCGGGAGACCCAGTACTTC
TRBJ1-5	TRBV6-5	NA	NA	CASSRPGKQPQHF	TGTGCCAGCAGTAGACCGGGGAAACAGCCCCAGCATTTT
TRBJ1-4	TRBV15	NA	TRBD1	CATSSGTGPEKLFF	TGTGCCACCAGCAGCGGGACAGGGCCTGAAAAACTGTTTTTT
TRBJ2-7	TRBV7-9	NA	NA	CASSRSEGYEQYF	TGTGCCAGCAGCCGCAGCGAGGGTTACGAGCAGTACTTC
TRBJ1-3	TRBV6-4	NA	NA	CASRDFFGNSLTVVGNTIYF	TGTGCCAGCAGGGACTTTTTCGGAAATTCTTTGACAGTGGTGGGAAACACCATATATTTT
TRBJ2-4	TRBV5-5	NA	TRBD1	CASSSIQGYGNIQYF	TGTGCCAGCAGCTCGATACAGGGGTATGGGAACATTCAGTACTTC
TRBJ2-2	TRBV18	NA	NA	CASSPLDSHLTGELFF	TGTGCCAGCTCACCATTGGACAGCCACCTCACCGGGGAGCTGTTTTTT
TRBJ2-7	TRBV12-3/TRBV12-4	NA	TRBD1	CASSETGSYEQYF	TGTGCCAGCAGCGAGACAGGGTCCTACGAGCAGTACTTC
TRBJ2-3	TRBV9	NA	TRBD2	CASSVAARAGGADTQYF	TGTGCCAGCAGCGTAGCCGCGCGCGCGGGGGGCGCAGATACGCAGTATTTT
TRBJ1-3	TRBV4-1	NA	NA	CASSQEEAGYGNTIYF	TGCGCCAGCAGCCAAGAAGAGGCCGGGTACGGAAACACCATATATTTT
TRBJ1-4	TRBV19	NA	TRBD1	CATTDRVTNEKLFF	TGTGCCACAACGGACAGGGTCACTAATGAAAAACTGTTTTTT
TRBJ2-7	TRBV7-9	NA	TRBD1	CASSPHWTGSREQYF	TGTGCCAGCAGCCCCCACTGGACAGGGTCCCGGGAGCAGTACTTC